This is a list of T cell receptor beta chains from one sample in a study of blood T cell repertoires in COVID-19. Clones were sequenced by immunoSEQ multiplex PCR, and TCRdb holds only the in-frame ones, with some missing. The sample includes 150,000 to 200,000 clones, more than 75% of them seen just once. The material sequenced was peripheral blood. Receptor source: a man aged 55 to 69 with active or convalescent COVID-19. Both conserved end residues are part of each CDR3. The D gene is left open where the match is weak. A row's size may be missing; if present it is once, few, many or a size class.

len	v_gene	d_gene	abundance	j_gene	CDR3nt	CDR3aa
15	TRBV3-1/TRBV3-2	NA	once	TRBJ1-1	TGTGCCAGCAGCCAATCCCAGGATCTGAACACTGAAGCTTTCTTT	CASSQSQDLNTEAFF
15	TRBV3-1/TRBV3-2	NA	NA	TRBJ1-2	TGTGCCAGCAGCCAGAGTCAGCTCATTCCAGGTGGCTACACCTTC	CASSQSQLIPGGYTF
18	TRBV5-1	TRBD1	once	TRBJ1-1	TGCGCCAGCAGCTGGAGGCCGGGACAGGGGCCCCCGAACACTGAAGCTTTCTTT	CASSWRPGQGPPNTEAFF
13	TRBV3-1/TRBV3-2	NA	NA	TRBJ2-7	TGTGCCAGCGCGGTCGGTCCAACCTACGAGCAGTACTTC	CASAVGPTYEQYF
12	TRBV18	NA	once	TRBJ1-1	TGTGCCAGCTCCCGGTCCCGAGCAGAAGCTTTCTTT	CASSRSRAEAFF
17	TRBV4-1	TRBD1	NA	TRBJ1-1	TGCGCCAGCAGCCAGCGGGGACAGGCAGTTGGGGGCACTGAAGCTTTCTTT	CASSQRGQAVGGTEAFF
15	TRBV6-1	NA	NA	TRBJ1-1	TGTGCCAGCAGCACCGGACAGACTATTAACACTGAAGCTTTCTTT	CASSTGQTINTEAFF
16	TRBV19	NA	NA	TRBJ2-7	TGTGCCAGTAGTATCGTCATGGTAGGACAGATCCACGAGCAGTACTTC	CASSIVMVGQIHEQYF
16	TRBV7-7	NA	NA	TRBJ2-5	TGTGCCAGCAGCGAAGGACAGTCCGCCTTCCAAGAGACCCAGTACTTC	CASSEGQSAFQETQYF
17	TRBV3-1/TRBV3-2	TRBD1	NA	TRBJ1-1	TGTGCCAGCAGCCAAGTGCGGTCGGGACAGGGGAACACTGAAGCTTTCTTT	CASSQVRSGQGNTEAFF
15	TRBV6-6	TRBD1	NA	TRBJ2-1	TGTGCCAGCACCAAACAGGACAGGGTAGGCAATGAGCAGTTCTTC	CASTKQDRVGNEQFF
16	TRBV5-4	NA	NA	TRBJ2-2	TGTGCCAGCAGCTCAGGGGGGCCAACGAACACCGGGGAGCTGTTTTTT	CASSSGGPTNTGELFF
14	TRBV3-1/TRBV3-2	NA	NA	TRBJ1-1	TGTGCCAGCAGCCAAGCAACAGGTACCACTGAAGCTTTCTTT	CASSQATGTTEAFF
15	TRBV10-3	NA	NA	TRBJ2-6	TGTGCCAGCAAGGGGGGGAACGCTGGGGCCAACGTCCTGACTTTC	CASKGGNAGANVLTF
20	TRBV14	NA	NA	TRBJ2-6	TGTGCCAGCAGCCAAATTCCCGTCTTCGCAGGGGACGTTGGGGCCAACGTCCTGACTTTC	CASSQIPVFAGDVGANVLTF
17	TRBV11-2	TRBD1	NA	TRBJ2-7	TGTGCCAGCAGCTTAGGAGGAGGGACAGGGATTTCCTACGAGCAGTACTTC	CASSLGGGTGISYEQYF
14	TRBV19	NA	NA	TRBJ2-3	TGTGCCAGTAGTATCGCTAGCGGCACAGATACGCAGTATTTT	CASSIASGTDTQYF
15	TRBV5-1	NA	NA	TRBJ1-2	TGCGCCAGCAGCTTGCGGGGGGAGACTAACTATGGCTACACCTTC	CASSLRGETNYGYTF
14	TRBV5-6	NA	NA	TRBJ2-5	TGTGCCAGCAGCTTAGGCGGGAACCAAGAGACCCAGTACTTC	CASSLGGNQETQYF
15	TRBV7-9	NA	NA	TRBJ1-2	TGTGCCAGCAGCTCTCCGGGACTCACGGTGCGTGGCTACACCTTC	CASSSPGLTVRGYTF
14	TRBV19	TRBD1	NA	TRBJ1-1	TGTGCCAGTAGTCTAGACAGGGCGAACACTGAAGCTTTCTTT	CASSLDRANTEAFF
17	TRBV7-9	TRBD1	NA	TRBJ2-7	TGTGCCAGCAGCTCCCTTTTGGTAGGACAGGGCACCTACGAGCAGTACTTC	CASSSLLVGQGTYEQYF
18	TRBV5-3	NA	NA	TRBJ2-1	TGTGCCAGAAGCTTGGCCCTGGGGTGGGACACACTCTACAATGAGCAGTTCTTC	CARSLALGWDTLYNEQFF
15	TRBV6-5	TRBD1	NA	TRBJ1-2	TGTGCCAGCAGTTACTCGACAGGGCTGGCCTATGGCTACACCTTC	CASSYSTGLAYGYTF
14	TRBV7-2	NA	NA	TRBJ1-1	TGTGCCAGCAGCTTCGGACCACAGGGTGGGGAAGCTTTCTTT	CASSFGPQGGEAFF
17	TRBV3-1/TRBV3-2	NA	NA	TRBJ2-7	TGTGCCAGCAGCCAAGGATCTCCCCGCACAGGCTCCTACGAGCAGTACTTC	CASSQGSPRTGSYEQYF
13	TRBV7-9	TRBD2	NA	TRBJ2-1	TGTGCCAGCAGCCCGACTAGCCTCAATGAGCAGTTCTTC	CASSPTSLNEQFF
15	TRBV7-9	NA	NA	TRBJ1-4	TGTGCCAGCAGCTTAGAGGGGTCAACTAATGAAAAACTGTTTTTT	CASSLEGSTNEKLFF
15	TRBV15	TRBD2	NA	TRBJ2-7	TGTGCCACCAGCAGAGTCGGGGGAGGGCTCTACGAGCAGTACTTC	CATSRVGGGLYEQYF
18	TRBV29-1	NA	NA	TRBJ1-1	TGCAGCGTTGAAGATGAAGGAGTTGTCCCGGCGGTGAACACTGAAGCTTTCTTT	CSVEDEGVVPAVNTEAFF
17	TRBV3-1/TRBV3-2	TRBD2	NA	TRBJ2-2	TGTGCCAGCAGCCCGACTAGCGGGGGGCCCCCCACCGGGGAGCTGTTTTTT	CASSPTSGGPPTGELFF
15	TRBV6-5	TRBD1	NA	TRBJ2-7	TGTGCCAGCAGTTACAGGGACAGGGCGTGGGGGGAGCAGTACTTC	CASSYRDRAWGEQYF
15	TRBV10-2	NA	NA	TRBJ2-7	TGCGCCAGCAGACCACCTTTGGCGGAGCCCTACGAGCAGTACTTC	CASRPPLAEPYEQYF
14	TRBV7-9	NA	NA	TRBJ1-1	TGTGCCAGCAGCTTAGGGGAGGGAAATCCTGAAGCTTTCTTT	CASSLGEGNPEAFF
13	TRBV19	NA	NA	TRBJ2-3	TGTGCCAGTAGTAAGGAGTTCACAGATACGCAGTATTTT	CASSKEFTDTQYF
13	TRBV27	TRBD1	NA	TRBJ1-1	TGTGCCAGCAGTTTATACAGGGGCGCTGAAGCTTTCTTT	CASSLYRGAEAFF
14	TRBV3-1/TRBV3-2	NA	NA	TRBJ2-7	TGTGCCAGCAGCCAAGGGGGACACAACTACGAGCAGTACTTC	CASSQGGHNYEQYF
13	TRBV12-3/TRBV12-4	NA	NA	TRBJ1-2	TGTGCCAGCAGTGCCGGGAGTGGGAGTGGCTACACCTTC	CASSAGSGSGYTF
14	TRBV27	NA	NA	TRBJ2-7	TGTGCCAGCAGTTTTGCCGCGACAGGCTACGAGCAGTACTTC	CASSFAATGYEQYF
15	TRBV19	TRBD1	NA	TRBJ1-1	TGTGCCAGTAGTCCCCAGACAGGGATGAACACTGAAGCTTTCTTT	CASSPQTGMNTEAFF
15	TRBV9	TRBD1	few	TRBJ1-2	TGTGCCAGCAGCCCGGGACAGGGGGCCCCGTATGGCTACACCTTC	CASSPGQGAPYGYTF
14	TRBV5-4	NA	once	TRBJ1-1	TGTGCCAGCAGCTTGGCCGGTGAGACAAGGGAAGCTTTCTTT	CASSLAGETREAFF
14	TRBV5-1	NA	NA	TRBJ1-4	TGCGCCAGCAGCTTGGAACAGACTAATGAAAAACTGTTTTTT	CASSLEQTNEKLFF